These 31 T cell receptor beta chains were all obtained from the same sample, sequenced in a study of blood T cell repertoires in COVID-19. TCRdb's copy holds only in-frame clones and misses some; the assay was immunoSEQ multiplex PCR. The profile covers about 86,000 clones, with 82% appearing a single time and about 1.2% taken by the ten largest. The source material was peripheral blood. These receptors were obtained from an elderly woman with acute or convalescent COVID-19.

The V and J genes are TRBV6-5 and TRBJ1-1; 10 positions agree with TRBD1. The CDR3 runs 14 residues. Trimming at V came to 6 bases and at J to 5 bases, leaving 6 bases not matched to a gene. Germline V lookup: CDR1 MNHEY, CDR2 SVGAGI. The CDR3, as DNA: TGTGCCAGCAGACCCGGGACAGGGGTTACTGAAGCTTTCTTT. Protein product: CASRPGTGVTEAFF.

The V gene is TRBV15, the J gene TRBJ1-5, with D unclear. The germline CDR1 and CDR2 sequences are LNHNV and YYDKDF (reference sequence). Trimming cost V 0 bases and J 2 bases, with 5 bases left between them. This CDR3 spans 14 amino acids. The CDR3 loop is CATSRDSGNQPQHF. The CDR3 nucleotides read TGTGCCACCAGCAGAGATTCCGGCAATCAGCCCCAGCATTTT.

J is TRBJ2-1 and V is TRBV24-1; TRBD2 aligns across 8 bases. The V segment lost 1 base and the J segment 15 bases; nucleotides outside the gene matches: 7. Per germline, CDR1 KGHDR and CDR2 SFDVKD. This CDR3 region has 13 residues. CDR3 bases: TGTGCCACCAGTGATTTCCCCGAGCGGGAGACGTTCTTC. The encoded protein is CATSDFPERETFF.

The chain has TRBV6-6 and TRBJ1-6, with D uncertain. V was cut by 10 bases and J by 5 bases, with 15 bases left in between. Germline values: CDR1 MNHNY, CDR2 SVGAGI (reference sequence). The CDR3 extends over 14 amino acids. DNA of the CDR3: TGTGCCACAAAGACACCCGGGGATAATTCACCCCTCCACTTT. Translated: CATKTPGDNSPLHF.

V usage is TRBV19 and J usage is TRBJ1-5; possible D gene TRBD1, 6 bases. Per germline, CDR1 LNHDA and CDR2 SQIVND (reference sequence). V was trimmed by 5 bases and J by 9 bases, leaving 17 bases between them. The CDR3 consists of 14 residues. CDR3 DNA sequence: TGTGCCAGTAGTCTCACGGGGGGGCGGGGGCCCCAGCATTTT. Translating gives CASSLTGGRGPQHF.

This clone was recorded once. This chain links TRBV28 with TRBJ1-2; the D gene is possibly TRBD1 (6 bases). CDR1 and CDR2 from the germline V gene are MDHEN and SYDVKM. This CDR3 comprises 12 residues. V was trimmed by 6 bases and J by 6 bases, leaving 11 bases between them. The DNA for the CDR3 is TGTGCCAGCAGGCAGGGGCTCCATGGCTACACCTTC. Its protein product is CASRQGLHGYTF.

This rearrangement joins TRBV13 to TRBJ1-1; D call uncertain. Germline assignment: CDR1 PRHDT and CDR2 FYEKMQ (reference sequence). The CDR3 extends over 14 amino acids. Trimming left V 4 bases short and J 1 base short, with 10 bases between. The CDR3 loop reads CASSSRGGNTEAFF. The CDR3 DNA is TGTGCCAGCAGCTCCCGCGGAGGGAACACTGAAGCTTTCTTT.

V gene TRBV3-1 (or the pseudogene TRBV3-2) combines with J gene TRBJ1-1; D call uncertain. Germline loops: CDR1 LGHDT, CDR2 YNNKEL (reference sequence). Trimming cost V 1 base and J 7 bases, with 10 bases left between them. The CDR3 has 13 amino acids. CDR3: CASSQGGAVEAFF. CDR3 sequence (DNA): TGTGCCAGCAGCCAAGGAGGTGCAGTTGAAGCTTTCTTT.

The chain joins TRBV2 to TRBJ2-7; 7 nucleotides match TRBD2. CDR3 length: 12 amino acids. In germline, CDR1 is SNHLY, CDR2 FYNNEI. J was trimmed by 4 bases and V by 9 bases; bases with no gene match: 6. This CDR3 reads CASTGTKYEQYF. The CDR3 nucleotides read TGTGCCAGTACCGGGACTAAATACGAGCAGTACTTC.

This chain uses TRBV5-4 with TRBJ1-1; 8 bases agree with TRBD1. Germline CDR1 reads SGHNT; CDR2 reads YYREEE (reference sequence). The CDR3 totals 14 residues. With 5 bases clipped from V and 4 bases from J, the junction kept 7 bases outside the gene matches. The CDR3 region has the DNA TGTGCCAGCAGACAGGGACAGGTCATCACTGAAGCTTTCTTT. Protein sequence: CASRQGQVITEAFF. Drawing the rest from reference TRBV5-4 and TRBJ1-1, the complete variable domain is ETGVTQSPTHLIKTRGQQVTLRCSSQSGHNTVSWYQQALGQGPQFIFQYYREEENGRGNFPPRFSGLQFPNYSSELNVNALELDDSALYLCASRQGQVITEAFFGQGTRLTVV.

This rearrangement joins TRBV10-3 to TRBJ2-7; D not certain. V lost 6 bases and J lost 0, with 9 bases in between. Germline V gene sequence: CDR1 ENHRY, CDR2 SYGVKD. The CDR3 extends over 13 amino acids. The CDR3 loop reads CAIRYESSYEQYF. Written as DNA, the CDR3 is TGTGCCATCAGGTACGAGAGCTCCTACGAGCAGTACTTC.

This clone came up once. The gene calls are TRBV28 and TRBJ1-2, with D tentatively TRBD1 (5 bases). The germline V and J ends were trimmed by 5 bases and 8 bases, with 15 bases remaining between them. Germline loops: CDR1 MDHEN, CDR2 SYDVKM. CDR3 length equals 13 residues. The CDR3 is CASSTTVPWGYTF. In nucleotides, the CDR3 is TGTGCCAGCAGTACGACAGTACCCTGGGGCTACACCTTC.

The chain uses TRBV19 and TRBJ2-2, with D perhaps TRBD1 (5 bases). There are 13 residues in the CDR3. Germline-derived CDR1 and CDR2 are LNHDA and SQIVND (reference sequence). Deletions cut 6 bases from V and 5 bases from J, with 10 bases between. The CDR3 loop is CASSNQGTGELFF. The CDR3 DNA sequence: TGTGCCAGTAGCAATCAGGGTACCGGGGAGCTGTTTTTT.

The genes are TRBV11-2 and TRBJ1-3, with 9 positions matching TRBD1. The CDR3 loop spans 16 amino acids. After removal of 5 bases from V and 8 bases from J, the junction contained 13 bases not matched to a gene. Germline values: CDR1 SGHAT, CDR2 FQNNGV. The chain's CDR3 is CASSPKDGTGRYTIYF. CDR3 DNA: TGTGCCAGCAGCCCCAAGGATGGGACAGGGAGGTACACCATATATTTT. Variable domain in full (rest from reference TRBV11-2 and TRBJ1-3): EAGVAQSPRYKIIEKRQSVAFWCNPISGHATLYWYQQILGQGPKLLIQFQNNGVVDDSQLPKDRFSAERLKGVDSTLKIQPAKLEDSAVYLCASSPKDGTGRYTIYFGEGSWLTVV.

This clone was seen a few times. CDR3 loop: CASSPGVSYEQYF. As DNA, the CDR3 is TGTGCCAGCAGCCCCGGAGTTTCCTACGAGCAGTACTTC. The V and J genes are TRBV3-1 (or the pseudogene TRBV3-2) and TRBJ2-7; D gene uncertain. CDR1 is LGHDT, CDR2 YNNKEL, per germline (reference sequence). This CDR3 has 13 amino acids. V was shortened by 4 bases and J by 1 base, with 8 bases between the two germline ends.

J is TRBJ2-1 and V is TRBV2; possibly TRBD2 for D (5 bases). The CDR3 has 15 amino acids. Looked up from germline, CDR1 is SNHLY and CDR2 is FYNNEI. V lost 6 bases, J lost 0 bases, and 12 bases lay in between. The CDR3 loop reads CASRRAESSYNEQFF. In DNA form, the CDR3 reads TGTGCCAGCAGGCGAGCGGAGAGCTCCTACAATGAGCAGTTCTTC.

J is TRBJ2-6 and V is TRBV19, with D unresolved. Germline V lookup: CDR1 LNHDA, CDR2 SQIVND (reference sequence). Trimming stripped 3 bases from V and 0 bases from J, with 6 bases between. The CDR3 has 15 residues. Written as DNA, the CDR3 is TGTGCCAGTAGTATCACTCCCTCTGGGGCCAACGTCCTGACTTTC. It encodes CASSITPSGANVLTF.

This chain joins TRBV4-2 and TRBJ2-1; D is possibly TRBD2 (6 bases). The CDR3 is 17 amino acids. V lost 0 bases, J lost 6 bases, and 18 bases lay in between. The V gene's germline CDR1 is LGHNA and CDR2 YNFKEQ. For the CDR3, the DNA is TGTGCCAGCAGCCAAGATGTCGGGATAGCGGAGATCAATGAGCAGTTCTTC. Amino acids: CASSQDVGIAEINEQFF.

The CDR3 loop reads CATSRLSSYNEQFF. Written as DNA, the CDR3 is TGTGCCACCAGCAGACTCAGCTCCTACAATGAGCAGTTCTTC. V usage is TRBV15 and J usage is TRBJ2-1; D remains unclear. V was clipped by 2 bases and J by 0 bases, with 5 bases between them. Germline CDR1 is LNHNV and CDR2 is YYDKDF (reference sequence). There are 14 residues in the CDR3.

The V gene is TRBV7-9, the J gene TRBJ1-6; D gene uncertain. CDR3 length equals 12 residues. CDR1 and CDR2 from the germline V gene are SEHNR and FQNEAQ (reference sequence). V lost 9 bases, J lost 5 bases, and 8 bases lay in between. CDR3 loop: CASLIDNSPLHF. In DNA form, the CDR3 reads TGTGCCAGTTTAATCGATAATTCACCCCTCCACTTT.

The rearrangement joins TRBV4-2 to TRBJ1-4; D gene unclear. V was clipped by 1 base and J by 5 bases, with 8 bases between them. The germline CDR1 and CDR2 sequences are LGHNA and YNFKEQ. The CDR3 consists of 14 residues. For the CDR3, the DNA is TGTGCCAGCAGCCAAGGCGGAAACAATGAAAAACTGTTTTTT. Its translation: CASSQGGNNEKLFF.

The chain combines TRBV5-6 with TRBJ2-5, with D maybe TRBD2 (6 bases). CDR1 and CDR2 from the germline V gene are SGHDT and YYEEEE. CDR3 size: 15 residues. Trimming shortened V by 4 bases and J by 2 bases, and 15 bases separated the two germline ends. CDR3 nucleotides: TGTGCCAGCAGCATTAACCGGGACTCTCAAGAGACCCAGTACTTC. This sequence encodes CASSINRDSQETQYF.

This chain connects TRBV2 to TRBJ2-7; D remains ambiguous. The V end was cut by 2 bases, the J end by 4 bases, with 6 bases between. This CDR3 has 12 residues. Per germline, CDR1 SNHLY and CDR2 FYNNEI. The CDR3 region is CASSEYIYEQYF. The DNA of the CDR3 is TGTGCCAGCAGTGAATATATATACGAGCAGTACTTC.

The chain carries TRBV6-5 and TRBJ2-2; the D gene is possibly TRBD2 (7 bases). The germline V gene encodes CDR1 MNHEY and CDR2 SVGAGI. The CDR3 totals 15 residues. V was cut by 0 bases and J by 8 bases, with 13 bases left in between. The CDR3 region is CASSYSKGGEGELFF. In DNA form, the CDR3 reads TGTGCCAGCAGTTACTCGAAGGGGGGGGAAGGGGAGCTGTTTTTT.

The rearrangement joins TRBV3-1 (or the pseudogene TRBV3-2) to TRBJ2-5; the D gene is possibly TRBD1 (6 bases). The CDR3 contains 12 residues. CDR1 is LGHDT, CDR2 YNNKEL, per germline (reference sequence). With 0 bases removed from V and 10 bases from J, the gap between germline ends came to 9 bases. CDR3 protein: CASSQDQGSQYF. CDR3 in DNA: TGTGCCAGCAGCCAAGATCAGGGGAGCCAGTACTTC.

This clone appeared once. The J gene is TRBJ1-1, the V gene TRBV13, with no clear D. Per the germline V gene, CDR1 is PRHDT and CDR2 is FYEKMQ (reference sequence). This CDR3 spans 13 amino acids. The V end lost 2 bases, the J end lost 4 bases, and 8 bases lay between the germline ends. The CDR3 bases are TGTGCCAGCAGCTTATCCCGGGGCACTGAAGCTTTCTTT. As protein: CASSLSRGTEAFF.

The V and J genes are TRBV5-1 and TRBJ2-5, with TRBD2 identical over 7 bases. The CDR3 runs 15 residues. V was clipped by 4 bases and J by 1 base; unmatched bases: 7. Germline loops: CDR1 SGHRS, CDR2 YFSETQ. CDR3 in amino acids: CASSPNSGPQETQYF. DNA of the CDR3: TGCGCCAGCAGCCCAAATAGCGGGCCCCAAGAGACCCAGTACTTC.

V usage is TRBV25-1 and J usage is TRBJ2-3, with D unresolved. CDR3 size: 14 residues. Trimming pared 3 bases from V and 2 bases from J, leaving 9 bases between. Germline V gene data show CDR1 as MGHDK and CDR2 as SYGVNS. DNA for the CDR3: TGTGCCAGCAGTGATTCGAGTTCCACAGATACGCAGTATTTT. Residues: CASSDSSSTDTQYF.

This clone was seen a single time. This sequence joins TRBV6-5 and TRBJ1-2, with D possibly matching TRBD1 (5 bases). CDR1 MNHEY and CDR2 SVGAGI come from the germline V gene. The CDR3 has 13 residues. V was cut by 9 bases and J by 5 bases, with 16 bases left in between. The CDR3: CASARDRDYGYTF. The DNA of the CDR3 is TGTGCCAGTGCCCGAGACAGAGATTATGGCTACACCTTC.

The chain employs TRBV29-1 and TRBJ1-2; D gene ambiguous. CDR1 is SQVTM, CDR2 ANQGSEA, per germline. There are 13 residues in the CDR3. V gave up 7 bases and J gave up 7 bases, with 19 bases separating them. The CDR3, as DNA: TGCAGCGCCGAGGGAGGCCAAGGGTCTGGCTACACCTTC. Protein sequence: CSAEGGQGSGYTF.

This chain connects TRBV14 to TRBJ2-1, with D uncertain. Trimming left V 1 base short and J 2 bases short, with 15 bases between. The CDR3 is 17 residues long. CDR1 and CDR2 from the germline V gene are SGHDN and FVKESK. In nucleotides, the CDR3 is TGTGCCAGCAGCCAAGCTCCGGGTTTGTCGGCCTACAATGAGCAGTTCTTC. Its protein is CASSQAPGLSAYNEQFF.